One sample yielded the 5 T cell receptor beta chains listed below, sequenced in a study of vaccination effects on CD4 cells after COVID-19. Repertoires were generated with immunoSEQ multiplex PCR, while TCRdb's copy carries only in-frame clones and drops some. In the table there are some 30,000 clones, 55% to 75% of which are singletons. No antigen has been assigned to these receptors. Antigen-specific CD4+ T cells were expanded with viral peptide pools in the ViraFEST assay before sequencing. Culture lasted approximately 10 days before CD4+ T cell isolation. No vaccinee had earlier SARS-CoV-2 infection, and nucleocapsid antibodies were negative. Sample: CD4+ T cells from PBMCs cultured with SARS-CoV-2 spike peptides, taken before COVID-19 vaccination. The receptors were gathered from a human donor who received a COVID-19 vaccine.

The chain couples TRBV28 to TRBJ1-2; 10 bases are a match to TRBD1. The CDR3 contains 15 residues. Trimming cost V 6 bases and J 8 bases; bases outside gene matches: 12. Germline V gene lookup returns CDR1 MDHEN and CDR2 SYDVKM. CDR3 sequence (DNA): TGTGCCAGCAGGGCAAGTCAGGGACAGGGGCAAGGCTACACCTTC. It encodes CASRASQGQGQGYTF.

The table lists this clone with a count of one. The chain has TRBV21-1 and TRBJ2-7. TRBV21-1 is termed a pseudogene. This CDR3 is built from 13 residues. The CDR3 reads CASSKGTLHEQYF. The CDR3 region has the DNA TGTGCCAGCAGCAAAGGAACGCTTCACGAGCAGTACTTC.

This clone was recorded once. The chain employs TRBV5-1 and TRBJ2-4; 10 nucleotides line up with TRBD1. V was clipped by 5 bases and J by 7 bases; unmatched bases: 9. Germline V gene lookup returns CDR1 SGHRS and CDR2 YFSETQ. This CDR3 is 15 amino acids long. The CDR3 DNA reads TGCGCCAGCAGTTTATCGACAGGGGGCGCGAACATTCAGTACTTC. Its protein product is CASSLSTGGANIQYF.

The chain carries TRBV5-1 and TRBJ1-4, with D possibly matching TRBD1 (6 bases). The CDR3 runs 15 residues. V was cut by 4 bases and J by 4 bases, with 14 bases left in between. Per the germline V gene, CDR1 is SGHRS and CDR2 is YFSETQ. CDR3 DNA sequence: TGCGCCAGCAGCCTGATGGAAGGGGGTAATGAAAAACTGTTTTTT. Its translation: CASSLMEGGNEKLFF.

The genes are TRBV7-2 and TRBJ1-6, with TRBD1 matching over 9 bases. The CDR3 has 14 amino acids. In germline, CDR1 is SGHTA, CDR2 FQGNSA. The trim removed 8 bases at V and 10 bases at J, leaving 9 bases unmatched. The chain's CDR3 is CASGPGTGRSPLHF. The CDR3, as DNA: TGTGCCAGCGGGCCCGGGACAGGGAGGTCACCCCTCCACTTT. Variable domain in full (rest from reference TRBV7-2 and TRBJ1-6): GAGVSQSPSNKVTEKGKDVELRCDPISGHTALYWYRQSLGQGLEFLIYFQGNSAPDKSGLPSDRFSAERTGGSVSTLTIQRTQQEDSAVYLCASGPGTGRSPLHFGNGTRLTVT.